The rows below give T cell receptor beta chains drawn from one sample of a study of CD8+ T cells in alopecia areata. Profiling relied on immunoSEQ multiplex PCR, and the TCRdb table lists in-frame clones only, not all of them. The sample has around 150,000 clones, around three fifths seen once; the top ten hold more than 0.7%. Sequenced here: CD4+ T cells sorted from blood, sampled at week 4, from a patient treated with tofacitinib. The receptor source for this set is a human donor with alopecia areata. CDR3s include the opening cysteine and the closing phenylalanine or tryptophan. The order of the fields is V gene, D gene, clone size, J gene, CDR3 DNA, CDR3 protein. D genes are given only for firm matches. The size field is filled for only some rows; it gives once, few, many or a size class.

>TRBV14|-|-|TRBJ1-2
TGTGCCAGCAGCCAAGGGAATACAGCTGGCTACACCTTC
CASSQGNTAGYTF
>TRBV2|-|-|TRBJ1-5
TGTGCCAGCGGAGGGGGGGCTCAGCCCCAGCATTTT
CASGGGAQPQHF
>TRBV5-1|-|-|TRBJ1-1
TGCGCCAGCAGGCCAACCCTGGGAGCTTTCTTT
CASRPTLGAFF
>TRBV2|TRBD2|-|TRBJ2-5
TGTGCCAGCAGTGGGACTAGCGGGGGAGAGACCCAGTACTTC
CASSGTSGGETQYF
>TRBV29-1|-|once|TRBJ1-2
TGCAGCGTCCAAGGCAGAGTTGCCTGGAGAGGCTACACCTTC
CSVQGRVAWRGYTF
>TRBV6-6|-|-|TRBJ2-3
TGTGCCAGCAGACGCCGGGACTCAGCAGATACGCAGTATTTT
CASRRRDSADTQYF
>TRBV20-1|-|-|TRBJ2-7
TGCAGTGCTAGGTTGGGCGAGCAGTACTTC
CSARLGEQYF
>TRBV5-1|-|-|TRBJ2-1
TGCGCCAGCAGCTCCCTCGCCCACGGCTCCTACAATGAGCAGTTCTTC
CASSSLAHGSYNEQFF
>TRBV29-1|-|-|TRBJ2-5
TGCAGCGTTGGGGCTACCCAAGAGACCCAGTACTTC
CSVGATQETQYF
>TRBV9|-|once|TRBJ2-5
TGTGCCAGCAGCGATCACGGGGAAGAGACCCAGTACTTC
CASSDHGEETQYF
>TRBV4-2|-|-|TRBJ2-2
TGTGCCAGCAGCCTACCCCCAGGGTCGGTTAACACCGGGGAGCTGTTTTTT
CASSLPPGSVNTGELFF
>TRBV7-2|-|-|TRBJ1-2
TGTGCCAGCAGCTATGTCCGGACACCGACCTATGGCTACACCTTC
CASSYVRTPTYGYTF
>TRBV7-3|-|-|TRBJ1-6
TGTGCCAGCAGCTTGGGGGTGGACTATAATTCACCCCTCCACTTT
CASSLGVDYNSPLHF
>TRBV29-1|-|-|TRBJ1-2
TGCAGCGTTGACTATGGCTACACCTTC
CSVDYGYTF
>TRBV29-1|TRBD1|-|TRBJ1-2
TGCAGCGTCGGGCCAGGGGGCAGGAACTATGGCTACACCTTC
CSVGPGGRNYGYTF
>TRBV6-1|-|few|TRBJ1-2
TGTGCCAGCAGTGAAACACCAGGGACGGATTATGGCTACACCTTC
CASSETPGTDYGYTF
>TRBV6-5|-|-|TRBJ1-6
TGTGCCAGCAGTTACGAGGGCAAGAATTCACCCCTCCACTTT
CASSYEGKNSPLHF
>TRBV29-1|-|-|TRBJ2-5
TGCAGCGTTGATTGGGGAATACAAGAGACCCAGTACTTC
CSVDWGIQETQYF
>TRBV9|-|-|TRBJ2-7
TGTGCCAGCAGCGTAGGGGGTTCCCACGAGCAGTACTTC
CASSVGGSHEQYF
>TRBV29-1|TRBD1|few|TRBJ2-7
TGCAGCGTTGAGGGAACAGGGGGCTCCTACGAGCAGTACTTC
CSVEGTGGSYEQYF
>TRBV10-3|-|few|TRBJ1-1
TGTGCCATCAGCGGAAAGTGGGACACTGAAGCTTTCTTT
CAISGKWDTEAFF
>TRBV4-2|-|-|TRBJ2-3
TGTGCCAGCAGCCTTACAGACAGCACAGATACGCAGTATTTT
CASSLTDSTDTQYF
>TRBV30|-|-|TRBJ1-1
TGTGCCTGGGGGGGACGGCTGAACACTGAAGCTTTCTTT
CAWGGRLNTEAFF
>TRBV30|-|few|TRBJ1-1
TGTGCCTGGACGTCTAGTGGAAACACTGAAGCTTTCTTT
CAWTSSGNTEAFF